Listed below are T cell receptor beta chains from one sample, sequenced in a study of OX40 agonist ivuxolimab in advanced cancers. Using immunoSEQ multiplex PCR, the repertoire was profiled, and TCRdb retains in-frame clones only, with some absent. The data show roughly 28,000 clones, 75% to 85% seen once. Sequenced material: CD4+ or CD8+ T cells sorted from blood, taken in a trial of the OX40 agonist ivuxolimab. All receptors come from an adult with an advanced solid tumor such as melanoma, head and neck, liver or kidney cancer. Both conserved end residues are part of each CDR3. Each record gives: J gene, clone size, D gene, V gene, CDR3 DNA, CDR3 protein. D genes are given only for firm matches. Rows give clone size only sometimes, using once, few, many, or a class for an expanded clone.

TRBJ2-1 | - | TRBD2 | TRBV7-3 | TGTGCCAGCAGAAAGACCGGGACTAGCTCCCATGAGCAGTTCTTC | CASRKTGTSSHEQFF
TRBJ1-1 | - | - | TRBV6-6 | TGTGCCAGCAGTTACCGGGGGGATAACACTGAAGCTTTCTTT | CASSYRGDNTEAFF
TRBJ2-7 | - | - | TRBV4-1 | TGCGCCAGCAGCCAGATATTGACAGTTGCCTCCTACGAGCAGTACTTC | CASSQILTVASYEQYF
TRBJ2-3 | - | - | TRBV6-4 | TGTGCCAGCAGTGACGACCCTGGAAGCACAGATACGCAGTATTTT | CASSDDPGSTDTQYF
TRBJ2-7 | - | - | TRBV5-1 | TGCGCCAGCAGCGTTAACAGCTACGAGCAGTACTTC | CASSVNSYEQYF
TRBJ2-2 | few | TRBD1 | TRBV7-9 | TGTGCCAGCAGCTACCGACAGGGGGCTGATACCGGGGAGCTGTTTTTT | CASSYRQGADTGELFF
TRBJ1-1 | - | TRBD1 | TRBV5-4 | TGTGCCAGCAGTTCCCCCTGGACAGGGCCGAACACTGAAGCTTTCTTT | CASSSPWTGPNTEAFF
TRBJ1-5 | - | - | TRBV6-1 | TGTGCCAGCAGTTCCACCGGGCGACCGAATCAGCCCCAGCATTTT | CASSSTGRPNQPQHF
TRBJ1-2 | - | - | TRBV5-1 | TGCGCCAGCAGCTTGGGCCAGGGATTCTATGGCTACACCTTC | CASSLGQGFYGYTF
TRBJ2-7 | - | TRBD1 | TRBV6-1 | TGTGCCAGTAGGGACAGGGGGCAATACGAGCAGTACTTC | CASRDRGQYEQYF
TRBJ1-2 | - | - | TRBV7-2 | TGTGCCAGCAGCTTAGTGGGAGACTATGGCTACACCTTC | CASSLVGDYGYTF
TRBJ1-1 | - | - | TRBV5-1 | TGCGCCAGCAGCTTGGTCGCGTTGAACACTGAAGCTTTCTTT | CASSLVALNTEAFF
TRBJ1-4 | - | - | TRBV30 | TGTGCCTGGACCCGGGATAGGGGGACAGAAAAACTGTTTTTT | CAWTRDRGTEKLFF
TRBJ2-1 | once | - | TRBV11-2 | TGTGCCAGCAGCCGAACTACTGAGCAGTTCTTC | CASSRTTEQFF
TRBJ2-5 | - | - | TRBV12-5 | TGTGCTAGTGGTTTCGCGGGGTTAGAGACCCAGTACTTC | CASGFAGLETQYF
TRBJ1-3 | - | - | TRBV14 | TGTGCCAGCAGCCTGGGGAACATTCCCGGAAACACCATATATTTT | CASSLGNIPGNTIYF
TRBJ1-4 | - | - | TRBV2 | TGTGCCAGCGTGGAGGGCCTCAACTCTAATGAAAAACTGTTTTTT | CASVEGLNSNEKLFF
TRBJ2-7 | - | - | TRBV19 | TGTGCCAGTAGTGGTACCGGGACCGCAGAAGACGAGCAGTACTTC | CASSGTGTAEDEQYF
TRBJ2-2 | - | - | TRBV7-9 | TGTGCCAGCAGCTTAGGCCCAGGGGAGCTGTTTTTT | CASSLGPGELFF
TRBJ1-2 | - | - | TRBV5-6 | TGTGCCAGCAGCTACCCTGGGGGGACGAGTGGCTACACCTTC | CASSYPGGTSGYTF
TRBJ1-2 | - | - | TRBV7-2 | TGTGCCAGCAGCTTAGTTCAGGCAGCAACGGGGGGCTACACCTTC | CASSLVQAATGGYTF
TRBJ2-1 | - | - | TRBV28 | TGTGCCAGCGGGACTTACAATGAGCAGTTCTTC | CASGTYNEQFF
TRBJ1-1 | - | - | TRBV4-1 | TGCGCCAGCAGCCAAGGACTTACCGAAGCTTTCTTT | CASSQGLTEAFF
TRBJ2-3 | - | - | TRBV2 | TGTGCCGGAGGGCTAGACAACACAGATACGCAGTATTTT | CAGGLDNTDTQYF
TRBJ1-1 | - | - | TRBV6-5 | TGTGCCACCAGGGAAGGGATCACTGAAGCTTTCTTT | CATREGITEAFF
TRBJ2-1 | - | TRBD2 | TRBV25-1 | TGTGCCAGCAGTCCAGAGCGGGGGGCATTCTACAATGAGCAGTTCTTC | CASSPERGAFYNEQFF
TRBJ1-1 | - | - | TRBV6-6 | TGTGCCAGCAGTTATAAGGAAATAAACACTGAAGCTTTCTTT | CASSYKEINTEAFF
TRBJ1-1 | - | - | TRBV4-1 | TGCGCCAGCAGCGAGTCCTGGGGAGCAACGAACACTGAAGCTTTCTTT | CASSESWGATNTEAFF
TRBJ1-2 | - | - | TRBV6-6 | TGTGCCAGCAGTTACCGGGATGGCTACACCTTC | CASSYRDGYTF
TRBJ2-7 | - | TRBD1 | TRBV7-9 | TGTGCCAGCAGCTTAATGGGACAGTCCTACGAGCAGTACTTC | CASSLMGQSYEQYF
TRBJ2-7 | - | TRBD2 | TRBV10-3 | TGTGCCATCAGTTTTTCTAGCGGATACGAGCAGTACTTC | CAISFSSGYEQYF
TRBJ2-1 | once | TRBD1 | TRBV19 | TGTGCCAGTAGTCCCCGGGACAGGGGAGCGGGTGAGCAGTTCTTC | CASSPRDRGAGEQFF